This TCR beta chain was identified in a study of cytomegalovirus exposure and HLA in healthy donors (dated by TCRdb to the late 2010s). The study in broad terms: An earlier analysis of some 550 of the donors reported about 290 Gb of sequence data and some 100 million unique TCR beta sequences from roughly 180 million T cells. An early release covering just under 650 HLA-typed donors comprised roughly 300 gigabases of sequencing data and 85 million to 100 million unique TCR sequences. The genetic ancestry cluster associated with self-reported Caucasian donors included about 81% of the roughly 400 genotyped donors. The study aimed to test whether cataloging public T cell receptors could reveal signatures of past pathogen exposure. The T cell repertoires of about 700 subjects were profiled by immunosequencing and related to cytomegalovirus serostatus. In addition to the first cohort of around 670 subjects, a separate validation cohort of 130 or so different subjects was used. To predict cytomegalovirus infection status, the study brought together high-throughput TCR immunosequencing, statistical association of individual TCRs with disease status, and machine learning. A later analysis re-analyzed previously published TCR beta repertoires from 666 donors and added high-resolution HLA genotyping to study TCR occurrence patterns. Rather than using new phenotypic data, the later analysis identified candidate immune exposures from TCR beta sequences and from how often those sequences occurred across donors. An earlier analysis of around 580 of the donors used high-throughput TCR beta sequencing to judge whether each TCR beta V gene segment behaved as functional or pseudogenic. Donor age, sex, ethnicity and CMV serostatus were collected together with the repertoire data. A later genetic analysis used genome-wide SNP genotypes for 398 of the 666 donors, treating that subset as a discovery cohort. All discovery cohort repertoires had been generated using a single sequencing platform. Class I and class II HLA loci were covered by the typing at four-digit resolution. Typing coverage differed by locus: A, B, C, DRB1 and DQB1 were typed in about 620-640 donors, DQA1 in around 500, DPA1 in nearly 610, and DPB1 in 450 to 490. Because of strong linkage in the cohort, roughly 5 DR-DQ haplotypes were treated as single units for association and clustering. Across 300 to 400 genotyped donors of the cohort, an average of roughly 250,000 unique TCR beta nucleotide sequences per donor were sequenced, and 15% to 20% of those sequences were non-productive.

CDR1 and CDR2 were assigned from the germline V gene as MDHEN and SYDVKM. From its cysteine to its phenylalanine, the CDR3 spans 14 amino acids. Just CDR3 DNA is preserved here, 42 bases in frame from base 1. V and J are truncated by 3 bases and 1 base respectively, leaving an intervening sequence of 10 bases. The cohort consisted of hundreds of healthy bone marrow donors. Cohort members were all nominally healthy when sampled, although unrecorded immune exposures were likely present. The donor was CMV seropositive and was included in the group of some 290 seropositive cohort members. A peripheral blood sample was collected from each donor, and TCR beta sequencing was performed on peripheral blood mononuclear cells. The Qiagen DNeasy Blood Extraction Kit was used to extract genomic DNA from the blood cell samples. The library was produced with the immunoSEQ multiplex PCR assay. A mixture of 60 forward primers for TCR Vbeta segments and 13 reverse primers for TCR Jbeta segments was used in the multiplex PCR. Amplification of the CDR3 region of rearranged TCR beta genes was performed with a multiplex PCR assay on genomic DNA. On the Illumina HiSeq System, the amplified TCR beta libraries were sequenced as 87-base-pair reads. The study's own analysis went as follows. In a later analysis, approximately 74 million unique TCR beta chains were counted across the approximately 670 repertoires, and approximately 11 million of these chains were shared by at least two donors. To remove PCR and sequencing errors, raw reads were error-corrected and collapsed into unique sequences using a nearest-neighbor algorithm that merged closely related sequences. V, D and J gene segments were assigned by aligning CDR3 sequences to IMGT reference sequences. For a sequence to be retained, a match of at least six nucleotides to both a V gene segment and a J gene segment was required. Rearrangements were called productive when the CDR3 lacked stop codons and stayed in frame with V and J; all others were non-productive. CDR3 was defined by IMGT convention, running from the second conserved V-encoded cysteine to the conserved J-encoded phenylalanine. The earlier analysis of about 640 of the donors excluded any sequence lacking an unambiguous match to a single V gene segment. In an earlier analysis of around 600 of the donors, V segments were called functional above 56.7% productive rearrangements and were called segregating when the between-donor standard deviation exceeded 5%. A statistical classification framework was developed to diagnose cytomegalovirus status using the catalog of TCR beta chain sequences. In a later analysis, TCR nucleotide sequences were compared against IMGT/GENE-DB human TR gene sequences so that V and J genes could be assigned. In a later analysis, CDR3 sequences and most-parsimonious VDJ recombination scenarios were assigned using the TCRdist pipeline. A later analysis defined each TCR beta chain by its CDR3 amino acid sequence plus V-gene family, and excluded reads lacking a unique V-gene family. A later analysis removed 592 highly shared, low-generation-probability nucleotide sequences to deal with suspected cross-contamination and a sequencing artifact. In a later analysis, a clonal expansion index was calculated for each public chain from normalized within-repertoire ranks of inferred template counts. Generation probabilities in a later analysis came from a VDJ recombination model fitted to out-of-frame rearrangements, and those results were checked against IGoR. In a later analysis, TCR-TCR, TCR-HLA and TCR-CMV co-occurrence was scored with hypergeometric tests, and a repertoire-size bias correction was applied to TCR pairs. To estimate false discovery rates, a later analysis permuted the HLA or CMV assignments 20 times. In a later analysis, co-occurring TCRs were grouped using DBSCAN, and TCRdist sequence similarity was added for clustering within HLA-allele-positive subsets. Co-occurrence clustering excluded repertoires with fewer than 30,000 or more than 120,000 public chains, plus five with anomalous nucleotide sharing. TCRdb re-hosts the immuneACCESS table, in-frame sequences only. Its copies lack some clones; in the studies checked, an unresolved V gene accounts for under half of them, and the cause for the rest is not known. V and J calls and clone size are copied from that table; D and trimming were computed from the DNA. The sample table on file contains 220,000 or so clones. The ten top clones hold 1.1% of the sample.

To note about this clone: This receptor's antigen is unknown.

Paper-wide results and their limitations: The study listed 164 TCR beta chains as associated with cytomegalovirus. Correlated functional status among segregating V segments might reflect linkage disequilibrium, but an unknown experimental factor could not be ruled out. Because the 87-base-pair reads could not distinguish some IMGT-functional V segments, including TRBV6-2 and TRBV6-3, those segments were excluded. Across donors, most TCR sequences were observed very rarely, whereas some public TCRs were present in many individuals. Only TCR beta chains were sequenced in this cohort, and the absence of alpha or paired-chain data limited detectable features. A later analysis associated about 18,000 TCR beta sequences with specific HLA alleles at a false discovery rate of 0.05. HLA typing was unavailable for some donors at each locus, so association tests used only the typed subset. In a later analysis, the rate of TCR association differed among HLA loci, with DRB1 alleles having the most associated TCRs and HLA-C alleles having the fewest. Presence/absence analyses assumed roughly uniform sequencing depth across donors, an assumption that may not hold. A later genetic analysis associated a missense DCLRE1C variant with V-gene and J-gene trimming of TCR beta chains, and an independent cohort replicated the association. Compared with equally common non-associated chains, HLA-associated TCR beta chains in a later analysis were more clonally expanded and had lower generation probabilities. Immune exposure information for the cohort was limited to CMV serostatus. A later analysis found that most CMV-associated TCR beta chains appeared HLA-restricted, with HLA associations seemingly driven largely by CMV exposure. A group of highly shared sequence variants was considered likely to be a technical artifact of the sequencing pipeline. According to the authors, the approach could potentially be generalized to other disease states and immunological phenotypes. The classifier was reported to diagnose cytomegalovirus status with high specificity and sensitivity in both the original and validation cohorts. In an earlier analysis of some 540 of the donors, most TCR beta V segments appeared in productive rearrangements about 90% or about 30% of the time, broadly matching IMGT annotations. In a later analysis, several top co-occurrence clusters were reported to appear linked to parvovirus B19, influenza, CMV and Epstein-Barr virus. A few of the identified cytomegalovirus-associated TCR beta chains were confirmed in vitro to be specific for cytomegalovirus antigens. A further reported finding was that TCR beta sequences accurately predicted the HLA-A and HLA-B alleles for most subjects in the first cohort. According to a later genetic analysis, donors in an Asian-associated ancestry cluster had fewer N-insertions in productive TCRs than the roughly 670-donor mean. Because counts were too low, 15 to 20 rarely observed V segments, including chromosome 9 orphons, were left out of the earlier analysis of over 550 of the donors. When HLA alleles, especially DR and DQ, strongly co-occurred, attributing TCR associations to individual alleles was difficult.

This clonotype was sampled from a girl aged 2 to 10 in good health and CMV-seropositive. The sequenced sample consisted of PBMCs. The chain joins TRBV28 to TRBJ2-7, with no confidently assigned D gene. The DNA sequence is as follows: TGTGCCAGCAGTTTTGCGTCGCCTTCCTACGAGCAGTACTTC. This yields the protein CASSFASPSYEQYF.